This T cell receptor beta chain was found in a study of patients with pleural tuberculosis. Each CDR3 protein is one row after TCRdb ran MiXCR on the reads. Among under 65,000 distinct CDR3 sequences listed, 6% to 9.5% were seen once. This clonotype was detected ten times or more. The J segment lost 2 bases and the V segment lost 1 base, leaving 5 bases of the junction unmatched. The CDR3 covers 15 residues. Germline values: CDR1 MNHEY, CDR2 SMNVEV (reference sequence). This chain joins TRBV27 and TRBJ2-7; 7 bases match TRBD1. The source of this sequence is a human donor with pleural tuberculosis. CDR3 DNA sequence: TGTGCCAGCAGTTTATACAGGGGCGGAACCTACGAGCAGTACTTC. As protein: CASSLYRGGTYEQYF.